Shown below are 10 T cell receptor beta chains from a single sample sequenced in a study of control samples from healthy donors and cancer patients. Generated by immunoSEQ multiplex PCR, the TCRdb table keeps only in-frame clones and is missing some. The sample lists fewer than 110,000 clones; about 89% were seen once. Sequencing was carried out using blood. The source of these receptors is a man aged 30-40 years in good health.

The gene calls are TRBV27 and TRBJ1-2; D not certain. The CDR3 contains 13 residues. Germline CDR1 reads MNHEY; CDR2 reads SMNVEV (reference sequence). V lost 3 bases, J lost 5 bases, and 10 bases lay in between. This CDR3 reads CASSLVGTYGYTF. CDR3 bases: TGTGCCAGCAGTTTGGTGGGCACATATGGCTACACCTTC.

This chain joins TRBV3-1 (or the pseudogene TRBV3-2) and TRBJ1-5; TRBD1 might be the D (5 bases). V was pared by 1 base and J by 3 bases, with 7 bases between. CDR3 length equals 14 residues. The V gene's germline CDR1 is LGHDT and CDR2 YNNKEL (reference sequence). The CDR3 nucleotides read TGTGCCAGCAGCCAAGGACAGCCCAATCAGCCCCAGCATTTT. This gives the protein CASSQGQPNQPQHF.

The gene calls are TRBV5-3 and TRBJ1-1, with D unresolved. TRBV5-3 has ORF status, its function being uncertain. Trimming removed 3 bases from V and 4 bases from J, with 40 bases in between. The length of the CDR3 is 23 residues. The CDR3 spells CARSYTLRITEGRRPTCFTEAFF. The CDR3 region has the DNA TGTGCCAGAAGCTATACACTTAGAATTACAGAAGGACGGAGGCCCACATGTTTCACTGAAGCTTTCTTT.

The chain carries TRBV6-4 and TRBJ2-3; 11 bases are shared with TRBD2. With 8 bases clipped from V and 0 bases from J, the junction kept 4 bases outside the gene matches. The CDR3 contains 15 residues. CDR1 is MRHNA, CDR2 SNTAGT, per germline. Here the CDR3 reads CASGRTSGSTDTQYF. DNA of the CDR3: TGTGCCAGCGGTCGGACTAGCGGGAGCACAGATACGCAGTATTTT.

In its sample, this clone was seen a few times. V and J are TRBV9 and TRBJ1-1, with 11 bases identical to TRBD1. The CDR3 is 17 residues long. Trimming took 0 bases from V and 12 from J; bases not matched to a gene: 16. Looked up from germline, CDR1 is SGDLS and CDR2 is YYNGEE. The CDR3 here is CASSVDPGQGASGTSFF. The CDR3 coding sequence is TGTGCCAGCAGCGTAGATCCAGGACAGGGGGCTAGCGGGACGTCTTTCTTT.

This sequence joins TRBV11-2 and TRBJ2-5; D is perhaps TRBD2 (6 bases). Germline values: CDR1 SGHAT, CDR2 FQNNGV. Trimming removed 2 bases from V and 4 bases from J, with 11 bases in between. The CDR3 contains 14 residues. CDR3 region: CASSLLAFIETQYF. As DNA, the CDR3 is TGTGCCAGCAGCTTACTAGCGTTCATAGAGACCCAGTACTTC.

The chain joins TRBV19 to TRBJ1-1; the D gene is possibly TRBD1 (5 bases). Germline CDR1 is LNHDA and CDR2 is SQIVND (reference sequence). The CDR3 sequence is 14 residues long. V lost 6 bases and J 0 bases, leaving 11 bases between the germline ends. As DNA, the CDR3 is TGTGCCAGTAGACTCGGACAAGTGAACACTGAAGCTTTCTTT. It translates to CASRLGQVNTEAFF.

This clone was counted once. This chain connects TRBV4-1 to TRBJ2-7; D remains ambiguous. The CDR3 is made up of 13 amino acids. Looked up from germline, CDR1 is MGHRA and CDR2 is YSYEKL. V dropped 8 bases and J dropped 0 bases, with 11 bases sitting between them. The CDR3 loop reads CASSAANSYEQYF. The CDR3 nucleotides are TGCGCCAGCTCGGCGGCAAACTCCTACGAGCAGTACTTC.

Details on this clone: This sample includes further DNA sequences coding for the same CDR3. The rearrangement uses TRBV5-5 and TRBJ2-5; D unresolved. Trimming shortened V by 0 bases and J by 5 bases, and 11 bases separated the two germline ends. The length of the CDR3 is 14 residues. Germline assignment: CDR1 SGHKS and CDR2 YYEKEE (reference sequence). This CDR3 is CASSLGGLRETQYF. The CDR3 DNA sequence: TGTGCCAGCAGCTTGGGCGGTTTAAGGGAGACCCAGTACTTC.

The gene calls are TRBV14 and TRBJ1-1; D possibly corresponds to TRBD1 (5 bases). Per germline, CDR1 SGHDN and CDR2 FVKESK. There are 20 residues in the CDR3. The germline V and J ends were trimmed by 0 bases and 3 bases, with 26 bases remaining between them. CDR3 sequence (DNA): TGTGCCAGCAGCCAAGATTCCTTTGACGGACACCGCCTCGTAGACACTGAAGCTTTCTTT. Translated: CASSQDSFDGHRLVDTEAFF.